The present TCR beta chain was sequenced within a study of molecular identifiers for immune sequencing clone quantification. The overall study: Within a replicate experiment, RNA obtained from either approximately 20,000 or 98,000 naive CD8 cells was divided into five aliquots, and four of those aliquots were then sequenced. Study-level results: Clones above 20 RNA copies contained over 98% of effector molecules and under 1% of naive molecules.

This CDR3 is 14 amino acids long. The germline gives CDR1 MNHEY, CDR2 SVGAGI. The ends were cut back, 6 bases at V and 8 bases at J, with 17 bases in the middle. Naive CD8 T cells were picked out by sorting for CD8+CD4-CCR7+CD45RA+. Bulk TCR libraries were made with methods that had been previously described and with listed TCR primers. One entry per CDR3 protein, called by TCRdb with MiXCR from the PCR reads. This table holds 300,000 to 400,000 distinct CDR3 sequences, roughly a quarter found once. Worth noting for this clonotype: The target antigen is unknown.

Sample: naive CD8+ T cells from blood, with Jurkat cell RNA spiked in. The sample's subset: FACS-sorted CD8+CD4-CCR7+CD45RA+ naive T cells. The chain joins TRBV6-5 to TRBJ1-5, with D hard to call. The sequence was collected from a human donor in good health. Some libraries in this study had Jurkat cell RNA spiked in. The CDR3 is CASRSGLGSEPQHF. CDR3 DNA sequence: TGTGCCAGCAGGTCGGGGTTGGGTAGTGAGCCCCAGCATTTT.